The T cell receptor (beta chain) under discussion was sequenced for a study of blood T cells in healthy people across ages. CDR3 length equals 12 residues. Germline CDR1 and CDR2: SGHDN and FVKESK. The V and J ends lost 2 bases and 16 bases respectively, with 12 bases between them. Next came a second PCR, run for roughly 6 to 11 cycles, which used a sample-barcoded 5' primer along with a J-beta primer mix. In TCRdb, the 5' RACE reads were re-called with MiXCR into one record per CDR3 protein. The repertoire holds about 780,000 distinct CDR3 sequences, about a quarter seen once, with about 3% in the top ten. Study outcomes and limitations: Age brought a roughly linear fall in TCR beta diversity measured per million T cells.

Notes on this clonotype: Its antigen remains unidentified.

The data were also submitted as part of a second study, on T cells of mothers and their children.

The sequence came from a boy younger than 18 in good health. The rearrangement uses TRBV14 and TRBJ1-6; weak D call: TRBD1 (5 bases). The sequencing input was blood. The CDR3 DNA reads TGTGCCAGCAGCCAAAACCGGGACCAGCTCCACTTT. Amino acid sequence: CASSQNRDQLHF.